These 8 T cell receptor beta chains were all obtained from the same sample, sequenced in a study of cytomegalovirus exposure and HLA in healthy donors. The study ran its PCR with 60 Vbeta and 13 Jbeta primers. Sequenced by immunoSEQ multiplex PCR; TCRdb stores in-frame clones only, minus some. The sample yields around 100,000 clones, 60% to 85% seen once. Sequencing input: PBMCs. These receptors came from a woman younger than 30 in good health and CMV-seropositive.

The V and J genes are TRBV6-5 and TRBJ2-5, with 7 bases fitting TRBD1. The germline gives CDR1 MNHEY, CDR2 SVGAGI. There are 15 residues in the CDR3. J gave up 5 bases and V 6 bases, and 12 bases lay outside the gene matches. The CDR3 spells CASSPPTGPEETQYF. Written as DNA, the CDR3 is TGTGCCAGCAGCCCCCCGACAGGGCCAGAGGAGACCCAGTACTTC.

This chain connects TRBV7-9 to TRBJ1-2, with 8 bases fitting TRBD1. CDR3 size: 16 residues. Germline CDR1 SEHNR, CDR2 FQNEAQ (reference sequence). With 3 bases clipped from V and 4 bases from J, the junction kept 10 bases outside the gene matches. The CDR3 coding sequence is TGTGCCAGCAGCTTGACAGGGGTCCCTACAAGCTATGGCTACACCTTC. Its translation is CASSLTGVPTSYGYTF.

In its sample, this clone was seen once. The genes are TRBV10-3 and TRBJ2-3; TRBD1 matches at 7 bases. CDR1 and CDR2 (germline): ENHRY, SYGVKD. This CDR3 region has 14 residues. V lost 3 bases and J lost 4; bases outside the gene matches: 4. DNA for the CDR3: TGTGCCATCAGTGAAGGGGGCGGAGCAGATACGCAGTATTTT. It specifies CAISEGGGADTQYF.

This rearrangement joins TRBV6-5 to TRBJ2-1, with 8 bases lining up with TRBD2. J gave up 5 bases and V 9 bases, and 12 bases lay outside the gene matches. The CDR3 length is 15 residues. The germline V gene has CDR1 MNHEY and CDR2 SVGAGI. CDR3 DNA: TGTGCCAGGAGGCTATCGTTACTAGCGGACAATGAGCAGTTCTTC. It codes for CARRLSLLADNEQFF.

The chain links TRBV7-9 to TRBJ1-6, with TRBD1 as a possible D gene (6 bases). This CDR3 has 15 amino acids. Germline CDR1 and CDR2: SEHNR and FQNEAQ (reference sequence). The V end was cut by 1 base, the J end by 8 bases, with 12 bases between. CDR3 bases: TGTGCCAGCAGCTTAGGGTGGGGGGGCGATTCACCCCTCCACTTT. Amino acid sequence: CASSLGWGGDSPLHF. The full variable domain, with the rest looked up from reference TRBV7-9 and TRBJ1-6, is DTGVSQNPRHKITKRGQNVTFRCDPISEHNRLYWYRQTLGQGPEFLTYFQNEAQLEKSRLLSDRFSAERPKGSFSTLEIQRTEQGDSAMYLCASSLGWGGDSPLHFGNGTRLTVT.

The rearrangement links TRBV2 to TRBJ2-2; D ambiguous. Germline V gene lookup returns CDR1 SNHLY and CDR2 FYNNEI. The length of the CDR3 is 14 residues. V lost 3 bases to trimming and J lost 4 bases, with 9 bases between them. CDR3 protein: CASSDELSTGELFF. The CDR3 DNA sequence: TGTGCCAGCAGTGACGAACTAAGCACCGGGGAGCTGTTTTTT.

The CDR3 reads CASSPGQGVYEQYF. As DNA, the CDR3 is TGTGCCAGTAGCCCGGGACAGGGCGTGTACGAGCAGTACTTC. The chain combines TRBV19 with TRBJ2-7, with 9 bases that match TRBD1. The germline CDR1 and CDR2 sequences are LNHDA and SQIVND (reference sequence). CDR3 length: 14 amino acids. Trimming at V came to 6 bases and at J to 4 bases, leaving 7 bases not matched to a gene.

This clone was recorded once. The chain is built from TRBV7-9 and TRBJ2-2, with 11 bases that match TRBD1. Germline values: CDR1 SEHNR, CDR2 FQNEAQ (reference sequence). This CDR3 has 15 residues. V shed 4 bases and J 7 bases; nucleotides not matched to a gene: 5. The CDR3 loop reads CASSYLGQGDGELFF. The CDR3 DNA sequence: TGTGCCAGCAGCTACTTGGGACAGGGGGACGGGGAGCTGTTTTTT.